Sequencing of this TCR beta chain was carried out in a study of blood T cell repertoires in COVID-19. Overall study context: T cells, B-cell-depleted T cells, or PBMCs supplied cDNA or gDNA.

V lost 2 bases and J lost 2, with 9 bases in between. The germline V gene encodes CDR1 SEHNR and CDR2 FQNEAQ (reference sequence). The CDR3 loop spans 14 amino acids. Original analysis: It was from reference gene primer amplification that nucleated cell counts were estimated. Data came from immunoSEQ multiplex PCR; TCRdb stores just in-frame clones and leaves some out. V, J and clone size were drawn from that table, and D and trimming were deduced from the DNA. There are about 210,000 clones in the sample; about four fifths occur only once, and more than 8.5% lies in the top ten. Those enrolled, adults aged about 18 to 89 years, came from 25 or so US areas. Cohort placement rested on clinical history that participants reported themselves.

The specimen sequenced was PBMCs or T cells enriched from blood (not recorded which). This TCR derives from a woman between 50 and 59 years old with acute COVID-19. The V call is TRBV7-9, the J call TRBJ1-2; D unclear. The CDR3 region has the DNA TGTGCCAGCAGCTTATTGGGCACGAACTATGGCTACACCTTC. It encodes CASSLLGTNYGYTF.